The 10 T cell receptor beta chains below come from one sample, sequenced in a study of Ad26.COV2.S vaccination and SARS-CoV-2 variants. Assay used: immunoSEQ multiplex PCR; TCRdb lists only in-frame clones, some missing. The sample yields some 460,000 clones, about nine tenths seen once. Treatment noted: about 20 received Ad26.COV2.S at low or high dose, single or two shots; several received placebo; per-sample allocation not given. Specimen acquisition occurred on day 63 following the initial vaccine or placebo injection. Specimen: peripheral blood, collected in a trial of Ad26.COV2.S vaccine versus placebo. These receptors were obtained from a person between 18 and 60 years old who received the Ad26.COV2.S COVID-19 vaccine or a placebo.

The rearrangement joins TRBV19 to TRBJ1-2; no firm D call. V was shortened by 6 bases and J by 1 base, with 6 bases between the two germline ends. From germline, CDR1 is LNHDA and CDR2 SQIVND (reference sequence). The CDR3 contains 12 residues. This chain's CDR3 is CASRDGNYGYTF. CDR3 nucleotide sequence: TGTGCCAGTAGGGACGGTAACTATGGCTACACCTTC.

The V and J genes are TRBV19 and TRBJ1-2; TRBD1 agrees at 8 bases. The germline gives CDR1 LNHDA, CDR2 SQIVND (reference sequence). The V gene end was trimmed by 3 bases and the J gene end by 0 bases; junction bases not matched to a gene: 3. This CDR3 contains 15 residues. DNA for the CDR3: TGTGCCAGTAGTATCGGGACAGGCCCTAACTATGGCTACACCTTC. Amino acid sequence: CASSIGTGPNYGYTF.

CDR3 protein: CASTGNPSTDTQYF. The CDR3 DNA reads as TGTGCCAGCACGGGAAACCCTAGCACAGATACGCAGTATTTT. The chain recombines TRBV7-2 with TRBJ2-3, with D tentatively TRBD2 (5 bases). This CDR3 contains 14 residues. V lost 7 bases and J lost 0, with 11 bases in between. Germline lookup yields CDR1 SGHTA and CDR2 FQGNSA.

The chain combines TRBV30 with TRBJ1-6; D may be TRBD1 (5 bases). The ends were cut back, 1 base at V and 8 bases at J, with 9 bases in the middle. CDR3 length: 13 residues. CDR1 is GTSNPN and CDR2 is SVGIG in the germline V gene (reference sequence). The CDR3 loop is CAWSGGSDSPLHF. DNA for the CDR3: TGTGCCTGGAGTGGGGGGTCGGATTCACCCCTCCACTTT.

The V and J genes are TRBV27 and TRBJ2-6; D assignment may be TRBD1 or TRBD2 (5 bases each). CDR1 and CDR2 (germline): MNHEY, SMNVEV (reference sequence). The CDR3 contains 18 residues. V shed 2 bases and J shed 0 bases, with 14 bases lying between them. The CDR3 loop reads CASSLRGPVNSGANVLTF. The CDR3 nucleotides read TGTGCCAGCAGTTTACGGGGCCCCGTAAACTCTGGGGCCAACGTCCTGACTTTC.

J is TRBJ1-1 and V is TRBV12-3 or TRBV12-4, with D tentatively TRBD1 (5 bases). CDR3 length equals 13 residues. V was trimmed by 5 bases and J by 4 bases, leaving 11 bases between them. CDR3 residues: CASSLGGSTEAFF. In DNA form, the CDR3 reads TGTGCCAGCAGTCTGGGGGGGAGCACTGAAGCTTTCTTT.

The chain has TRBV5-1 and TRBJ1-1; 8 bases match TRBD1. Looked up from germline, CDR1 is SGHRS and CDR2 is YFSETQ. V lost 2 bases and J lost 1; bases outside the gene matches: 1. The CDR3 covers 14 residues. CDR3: CASSFGQGNTEAFF. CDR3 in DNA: TGCGCCAGCAGCTTTGGACAGGGGAACACTGAAGCTTTCTTT. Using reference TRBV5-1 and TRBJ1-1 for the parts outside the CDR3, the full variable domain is KAGVTQTPRYLIKTRGQQVTLSCSPISGHRSVSWYQQTPGQGLQFLFEYFSETQRNKGNFPGRFSGRQFSNSRSEMNVSTLELGDSALYLCASSFGQGNTEAFFGQGTRLTVV.

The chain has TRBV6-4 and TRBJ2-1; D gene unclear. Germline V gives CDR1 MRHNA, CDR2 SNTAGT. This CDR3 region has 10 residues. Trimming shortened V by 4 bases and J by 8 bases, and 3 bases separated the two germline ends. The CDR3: CASSAHEQFF. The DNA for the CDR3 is TGTGCCAGCAGTGCCCATGAGCAGTTCTTC.

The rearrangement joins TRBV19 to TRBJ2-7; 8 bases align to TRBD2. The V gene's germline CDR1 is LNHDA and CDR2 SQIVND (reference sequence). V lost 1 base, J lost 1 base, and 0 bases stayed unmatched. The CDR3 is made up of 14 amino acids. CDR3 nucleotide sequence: TGTGCCAGTAGTATAGTAGCGGGGTCCTACGAGCAGTACTTC. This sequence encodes CASSIVAGSYEQYF.

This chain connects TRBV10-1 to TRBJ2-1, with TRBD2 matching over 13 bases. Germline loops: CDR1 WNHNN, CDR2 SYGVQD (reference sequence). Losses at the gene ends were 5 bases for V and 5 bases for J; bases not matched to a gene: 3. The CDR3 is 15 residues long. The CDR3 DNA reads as TGCGCCAGCAGTTCGGGACTAGCGGGAAACAATGAGCAGTTCTTC. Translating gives CASSSGLAGNNEQFF.